These 15 T cell receptor beta chains were sequenced from one sample in a study of read filtering for tumor transcriptome and immune sequencing. This library used about 400 ng RNA and molecular barcoded adaptors spanning alpha/delta and beta/gamma chains. MiXCR was run by TCRdb on the reads, yielding one entry per CDR3 protein. Of around 48,000 distinct CDR3 sequences detected, around 19% appear once; the ten largest clones hold 15%. Source material: a population of CD138-negative cells sorted from bone marrow. All receptors derive from a donor at least 40 years old with multiple myeloma.

This clonotype was detected ten times or more. The chain carries TRBV6-1 and TRBJ2-1; no definite D call. Trimming removed 4 bases at V and 2 bases at J, with 15 bases between. The germline V gene encodes CDR1 MNHNS and CDR2 SASEGT. The CDR3 is made up of 16 amino acids. CDR3 sequence (DNA): TGTGCCAGCAGTGTCTCGGATCTAAATACCTACAATGAGCAGTTCTTC. It encodes CASSVSDLNTYNEQFF.

The V call is TRBV25-1, the J call TRBJ2-5; a weak D match, TRBD1 (5 bases). The CDR3 has 14 residues. Deletions cut 8 bases from V and 5 bases from J, with 18 bases between. The germline V gene has CDR1 MGHDK and CDR2 SYGVNS. CDR3 coding DNA: TGTGCCAGCGGATCTGAACAGGATCTGGAGACCCAGTACTTC. Protein: CASGSEQDLETQYF.

The table lists this clonotype with many counts. The V gene is TRBV20-1, the J gene TRBJ2-3, with unresolved D. The V gene's germline CDR1 is DFQATT and CDR2 SNEGSKA (reference sequence). Trimming cost V 4 bases and J 5 bases, with 13 bases left between them. The CDR3 runs 13 residues. CDR3 sequence (DNA): TGCAGTGCTAATTCCGCCGGGCGAGATACGCAGTATTTT. Residues: CSANSAGRDTQYF.

This clonotype was found many times. The V and J genes are TRBV29-1 and TRBJ1-1; 7 nucleotides align to TRBD1. Looked up from germline, CDR1 is SQVTM and CDR2 is ANQGSEA. J lost 1 base, V lost 7 bases, and 3 bases had no gene match. The CDR3 consists of 12 residues. This chain's CDR3 is CSGWTGNTEAFF. As DNA, the CDR3 is TGCAGCGGTTGGACAGGGAACACTGAAGCTTTCTTT.

In this sample, this clonotype turned up many times. The gene calls are TRBV2 and TRBJ1-1; D remains ambiguous. CDR1 is SNHLY, CDR2 FYNNEI, per germline. V lost 7 bases, J lost 5 bases, and 11 bases lay in between. The CDR3 runs to 12 residues. The CDR3 spells CASNPDRTEAFF. In DNA form, the CDR3 reads TGTGCCAGCAATCCGGACCGTACTGAAGCTTTCTTT.

As for this clonotype: This sequence may be a read error, since a much larger clone differs from it by one base. This chain uses TRBV19 with TRBJ1-5; no reliable D call. This CDR3 is 13 amino acids long. Germline CDR1 and CDR2: LNHDA and SQIVND (reference sequence). CDR3 bases: TGTGCCGGTAGTAAATCGAGGAATCAGCCCCAGCATTTT. Amino acids: CAGSKSRNQPQHF.

The CDR3: CSAAPGEDTQYF. The DNA for the CDR3 is TGCAGCGCCGCCCCGGGAGAGGATACGCAGTATTTT. V gene TRBV29-1 combines with J gene TRBJ2-3, with D maybe TRBD2 (6 bases). The CDR3 contains 12 residues. Germline-derived CDR1 and CDR2 are SQVTM and ANQGSEA. Trimming cost V 7 bases and J 6 bases, with 14 bases left between them.

Many counts were recorded for this clonotype. At one boundary the junction diverges from the germline segment, which might be a read error. J is TRBJ2-1 and V is TRBV7-7; 9 nucleotides align to TRBD1. Germline V gene lookup returns CDR1 SSHAT and CDR2 FNYEAQ (reference sequence). The CDR3 length is 14 residues. The CDR3 nucleotides read TGTGCTAGCAGCTCCGGGACAGGGTTGAGTGAGCAGTTCTTC. This codes for CASSSGTGLSEQFF.

This clonotype occurred a few times. The genes are TRBV19 and TRBJ2-7; weak D call: TRBD1 (5 bases). V was trimmed by 8 bases and J by 2 bases, leaving 19 bases between them. The V gene's germline CDR1 is LNHDA and CDR2 SQIVND (reference sequence). The CDR3 is 15 amino acids. The CDR3 loop reads CASAARATKTYEQYF. The CDR3 coding sequence is TGTGCCAGTGCCGCCAGGGCCACCAAAACCTACGAGCAGTACTTC.

About this clonotype itself: Given a far larger clone just one base away, this is likely a sequencing read error. CDR3 bases: TGTGCCAGCAGCCTAAGGGGGACACAAGACACTGAGCAGTTCTTC. Amino acid sequence: CASSLRGTQDTEQFF. The chain carries TRBV11-3 and TRBJ2-1; a weak D match, TRBD1 (6 bases). Trimming stripped 5 bases from V and 9 bases from J, with 20 bases between. The CDR3 has 15 residues. Germline V CDR1 and CDR2: SGHNT, YENEEA.

This clonotype was detected many times. The chain carries TRBV20-1 and TRBJ2-7; TRBD1 might be the D (6 bases). Trimming removed 0 bases at V and 2 bases at J, with 11 bases between. CDR1 and CDR2 (germline): DFQATT, SNEGSKA (reference sequence). CDR3 length: 14 amino acids. The CDR3 nucleotides read TGCAGTGCTAGAGATCGACAGGACCCCTACGAGCAGTACTTC. It encodes CSARDRQDPYEQYF.

Notes on this clonotype: Being one base from a much bigger clone, this may be a read error. V is TRBV12-3 or TRBV12-4 and J is TRBJ1-1; D uncertain. This CDR3 is 13 amino acids long. DNA of the CDR3: TGTGCCAGCAGTTTAAGACGGAACACTGAAGCTCTCTTT. Translating gives CASSLRRNTEALF.

This clonotype was observed many times. The rearrangement uses TRBV2 and TRBJ1-4; D unclear. This CDR3 region has 15 residues. The germline gives CDR1 SNHLY, CDR2 FYNNEI. Trimming left V 6 bases short and J 7 bases short, with 18 bases between. The CDR3 DNA reads as TGTGCCAGCAGCGCCGGGTCCCAGAGTTCTGAAAAACTGTTTTTT. Translation: CASSAGSQSSEKLFF. The entire variable domain, with the rest obtained from reference TRBV2 and TRBJ1-4, is as follows: EPEVTQTPSHQVTQMGQEVILRCVPISNHLYFYWYRQILGQKVEFLVSFYNNEISEKSEIFDDQFSVERPDGSNFTLKIRSTKLEDSAMYFCASSAGSQSSEKLFFGSGTQLSVL.

This clonotype was counted at least ten times. This sequence joins TRBV4-3 and TRBJ2-1, with D possibly being TRBD2 (5 bases). Germline values: CDR1 LGHNA, CDR2 YSLEER. Trimming pared 3 bases from V and 1 base from J, leaving 7 bases between. The CDR3 length is 14 residues. The CDR3 DNA reads TGCGCCAGCAGCCAGGACTGGTCCTACAATGAGCAGTTCTTC. It translates to CASSQDWSYNEQFF.

With respect to this clonotype: A read error is likely here: a far larger clone is one base away. The CDR3: CASSFPGRGNNKQFF. The CDR3 region has the DNA TGTGCCAGCAGCTTTCCGGGCAGGGGCAACAATAAGCAGTTCTTC. The V gene is TRBV5-6, the J gene TRBJ2-1; TRBD1 is a possible D gene (6 bases). The CDR3 has 15 amino acids. Germline assignment: CDR1 SGHDT and CDR2 YYEEEE.